This T cell receptor (beta chain) was sequenced in a study of T-cell reconstitution after alpha-beta-depleted transplantation in children. This clonotype was seen repeatedly, ten times or more. CDR3 size: 15 residues. Germline lookup yields CDR1 SGHRS and CDR2 YFSETQ. The V gene end was trimmed by 5 bases and the J gene end by 4 bases; junction bases not matched to a gene: 8. Unique molecular identifiers featured in how the TCRbeta library was prepared. One entry per CDR3 protein results from TCRdb running MiXCR on the PCR reads. This table holds 200,000 to 250,000 distinct CDR3 sequences, 9.7% found once.

J is TRBJ2-2 and V is TRBV5-1; 7 bases are a match to TRBD1. The material was PBMCs from the stem cell graft donor, obtained from the stem cell graft. The TCR was taken from a human donor who donated a stem cell graft to a child with SCID. The CDR3 spells CASRSRQGSTGELFF. The CDR3 nucleotides read TGCGCCAGCAGGTCGAGACAGGGATCCACCGGGGAGCTGTTTTTT.